Presented here are 6 T cell receptor beta chains from one specimen sequenced in a study of vaccination and CD4 T cells after COVID-19. Their antigen targets remain unknown. The Oncomine TCR Beta short-read assay was applied to DNA of cultured CD4+ T cells. TCRdb reanalysed the PCR reads using MiXCR and keeps one entry per CDR3 protein. The sample has 5,000 to 7,500 distinct CDR3 sequences, around 56% seen once. Treatment specified: roughly ten-day PBMC culture with coronavirus spike peptide pools or control peptides (ViraFEST assay). The sequencing input was CD4+ T cells from blood, cultured in vitro. Receptors originate from a human donor who had recovered from COVID-19.

The table lists this clonotype with a count of one. This chain joins TRBV6-1 and TRBJ2-7; 12 bases line up with TRBD1. In germline, CDR1 is MNHNS, CDR2 SASEGT. The CDR3 extends over 15 amino acids. V lost 6 bases, J lost 3 bases, and 6 bases stayed unmatched. This CDR3 is CASRAGQGAYYEQYF. In DNA, the CDR3 is TGTGCCAGCAGGGCGGGACAGGGGGCCTACTACGAGCAGTACTTC.

This sequence joins TRBV9 and TRBJ2-7; TRBD2 agrees at 8 bases. Germline V CDR1 and CDR2: SGDLS, YYNGEE. Trimming cost V 1 base and J 3 bases; bases outside gene matches: 6. CDR3 length equals 15 residues. For the CDR3, the DNA is TGTGCCAGCAGCGTATTACCAGCGGGAGTCTACGAGCAGTACTTC. It codes for CASSVLPAGVYEQYF.

This clonotype occurred a few times. The CDR3 region is CASSYSIPGSNSNHEPQHF. The CDR3 region has the DNA TGTGCCAGCAGTTACTCGATTCCAGGTAGTAATAGCAATCATGAGCCCCAGCATTTT. The chain employs TRBV6-5 and TRBJ1-5; D gene uncertain. V gave up 0 bases and J gave up 8 bases, with 26 bases separating them. The CDR3 contains 19 residues. Germline CDR1 reads MNHEY; CDR2 reads SVGAGI.

This clonotype was detected a few times. The V gene is TRBV15, the J gene TRBJ1-2; TRBD1 aligns across 11 bases. J was trimmed by 4 bases and V by 1 base; bases with no gene match: 2. This CDR3 is 15 amino acids long. Germline V gene lookup returns CDR1 LNHNV and CDR2 YYDKDF (reference sequence). The CDR3 reads CATSRGGTGGYGYTF. The CDR3 DNA reads TGTGCCACCAGCAGAGGAGGGACAGGGGGCTATGGCTACACCTTC.

This sequence joins TRBV7-8 and TRBJ2-1, with 9 bases aligning to TRBD1. Germline-derived CDR1 and CDR2 are SGHVS and FQNEAQ. The V and J ends lost 1 base and 8 bases, in that order; junction bases with no gene match: 9. The CDR3 extends over 16 amino acids. In nucleotides, the CDR3 is TGTGCCAGCAGCTTAGATGGGACAGGGTTAAACGATGAGCAGTTCTTC. The encoded protein is CASSLDGTGLNDEQFF.

V is TRBV7-9 and J is TRBJ1-1; TRBD1 matches at 7 bases. The trim removed 5 bases at V and 0 bases at J, leaving 9 bases unmatched. Germline CDR1 reads SEHNR; CDR2 reads FQNEAQ (reference sequence). The CDR3 covers 16 residues. CDR3 DNA: TGTGCCAGCAGCGCACACAGGGGATTCGTGAACACTGAAGCTTTCTTT. Translating gives CASSAHRGFVNTEAFF.